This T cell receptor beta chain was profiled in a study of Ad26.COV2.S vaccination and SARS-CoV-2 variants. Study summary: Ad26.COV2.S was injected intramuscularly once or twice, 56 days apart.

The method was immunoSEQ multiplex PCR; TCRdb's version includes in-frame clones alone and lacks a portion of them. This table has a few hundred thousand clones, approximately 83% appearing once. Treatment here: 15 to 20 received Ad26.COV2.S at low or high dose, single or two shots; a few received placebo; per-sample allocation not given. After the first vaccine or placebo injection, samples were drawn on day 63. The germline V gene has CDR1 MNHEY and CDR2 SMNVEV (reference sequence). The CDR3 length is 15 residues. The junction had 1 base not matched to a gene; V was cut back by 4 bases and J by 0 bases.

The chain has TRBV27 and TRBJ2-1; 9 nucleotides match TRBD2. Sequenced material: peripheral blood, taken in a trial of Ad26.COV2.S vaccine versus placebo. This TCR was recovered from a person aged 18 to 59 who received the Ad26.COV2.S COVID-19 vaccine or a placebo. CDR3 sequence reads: CASSYSGSSYNEQFF. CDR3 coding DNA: TGTGCCAGCAGTTATAGCGGGAGCTCCTACAATGAGCAGTTCTTC.